Each of the 17 T cell receptor beta chains below was sequenced from the same sample in a study of T cells after yellow fever vaccination. TCRdb passed the 5' RACE reads through MiXCR, listing each CDR3 protein once. The table has some 500,000 distinct CDR3 sequences, about 13% seen once. Material: PBMCs, obtained on the day of the yellow fever booster vaccination. Receptor source: a man in his thirties or forties who received the YFV17D yellow fever vaccine.

The chain has TRBV6-5 and TRBJ2-2; D call uncertain. Germline CDR1 and CDR2: MNHEY and SVGAGI. The CDR3 totals 18 residues. Trimming took 0 bases from V and 4 from J, leaving 18 bases between them. The CDR3 sequence is CASSYSIRVLQTTGELFF. The CDR3 region has the DNA TGTGCCAGCAGTTACTCGATCCGGGTCCTCCAGACCACCGGGGAGCTGTTTTTT.

This clonotype has a handful of counts. V usage is TRBV7-2 and J usage is TRBJ1-5; D gene ambiguous. The CDR3 covers 14 residues. With 1 base removed from V and 4 bases from J, the gap between germline ends came to 8 bases. Germline CDR1 is SGHTA and CDR2 is FQGNSA. CDR3 protein: CASSLGQYNQPQHF. CDR3 DNA: TGTGCCAGCAGCTTAGGCCAGTATAATCAGCCCCAGCATTTT. Filled out from reference TRBV7-2 and TRBJ1-5, the complete variable domain reads GAGVSQSPSNKVTEKGKDVELRCDPISGHTALYWYRQSLGQGLEFLIYFQGNSAPDKSGLPSDRFSAERTGGSVSTLTIQRTQQEDSAVYLCASSLGQYNQPQHFGDGTRLSIL.

The chain has TRBV20-1 and TRBJ2-7; D ambiguous. Trimming removed 0 bases at V and 6 bases at J, with 3 bases between. Germline V gene lookup returns CDR1 DFQATT and CDR2 SNEGSKA (reference sequence). The CDR3 sequence is 10 residues long. The CDR3 is CSARDSEQYF. CDR3 in DNA: TGCAGTGCTAGAGATTCCGAGCAGTACTTC.

The V call is TRBV7-2, the J call TRBJ2-4; TRBD1 aligns across 7 bases. The CDR3 spans 17 residues. Looked up from germline, CDR1 is SGHTA and CDR2 is FQGNSA. V lost 4 bases and J lost 0; bases outside the gene matches: 9. The CDR3 bases are TGTGCCAGCAGCTCCTCCAGGGGGAACCTAGCCAAAAACATTCAGTACTTC. Amino acid sequence: CASSSSRGNLAKNIQYF.

This clonotype turned up a few times. CDR3 amino acids: CSPHGRMNTEAFF. CDR3 bases: TGCAGTCCCCACGGACGCATGAACACTGAAGCTTTCTTT. The chain has TRBV20-1 and TRBJ1-1; D not certain. V gave up 8 bases and J gave up 0 bases, with 13 bases separating them. Germline V lookup: CDR1 DFQATT, CDR2 SNEGSKA (reference sequence). The CDR3 runs 13 residues.

This clonotype has at least ten counts. The CDR3 DNA reads TGTGCCAGCAGTTTGTCCCATCAGCCCCAGCATTTT. Translation: CASSLSHQPQHF. The chain carries TRBV28 and TRBJ1-5, with D hard to call. V lost 3 bases and J 5 bases, leaving 5 bases between the germline ends. The CDR3 is made up of 12 amino acids. Germline V lookup: CDR1 MDHEN, CDR2 SYDVKM.

This clonotype was counted a few times. The genes are TRBV6-5 and TRBJ2-1, with D possibly called TRBD1 or TRBD2 (6 bases each). The length of the CDR3 is 14 residues. The germline V gene has CDR1 MNHEY and CDR2 SVGAGI. The V and J ends lost 3 bases and 6 bases respectively, with 12 bases between them. This CDR3 is CASSYIGGRNEQFF. DNA of the CDR3: TGTGCCAGCAGTTATATTGGGGGGCGCAATGAGCAGTTCTTC.

The V and J genes are TRBV5-1 and TRBJ2-1; 12 nucleotides align to TRBD2. The CDR3 extends over 13 amino acids. The V and J ends lost 5 bases and 10 bases, in that order; junction bases with no gene match: 4. The germline gives CDR1 SGHRS, CDR2 YFSETQ. Here the CDR3 DNA reads TGCGCCAGCAGAGTAGGGACTAGCGGGGAGCAGTTCTTC. Translated: CASRVGTSGEQFF.

The V call is TRBV4-2, the J call TRBJ2-7, with 9 bases that match TRBD2. This CDR3 has 16 residues. The V and J ends lost 3 bases and 5 bases, in that order; junction bases with no gene match: 11. Germline loops: CDR1 LGHNA, CDR2 YNFKEQ. CDR3: CASSQGGSGSGDEQYF. The CDR3 DNA follows: TGTGCCAGCAGCCAGGGGGGTAGCGGGAGTGGCGACGAGCAGTACTTC.

The V call is TRBV7-3, the J call TRBJ2-2; 11 bases are shared with TRBD1. Germline-derived CDR1 and CDR2 are SGHTA and FQGTGA. The CDR3 has 16 residues. V shed 5 bases and J 7 bases; nucleotides not matched to a gene: 9. CDR3 in amino acids: CASSPQDRGLGGELFF. The CDR3, as DNA: TGTGCCAGCAGCCCACAGGACAGGGGGCTAGGCGGGGAGCTGTTTTTT.

This clonotype was counted between two and nine times. The V and J genes are TRBV12-3 or TRBV12-4 and TRBJ1-1; maybe TRBD1 (6 bases). V gave up 5 bases and J gave up 5 bases, with 18 bases separating them. CDR3 length: 15 residues. This chain's CDR3 is CASSQDRFLGTEAFF. CDR3 bases: TGTGCCAGCAGTCAAGACAGGTTTTTAGGGACTGAAGCTTTCTTT.

The rearrangement uses TRBV3-1 and TRBJ2-3; D call uncertain. The V and J ends lost 4 bases and 5 bases respectively, with 16 bases between them. The length of the CDR3 is 15 residues. Germline loops: CDR1 LGHDT, CDR2 YNNKEL (reference sequence). In DNA form, the CDR3 reads TGTGCCAGCAGCCGCACAACGGATCAGGAAGATACGCAGTATTTT. Translating it yields CASSRTTDQEDTQYF.

This clonotype was found a few times. The rearrangement links TRBV11-2 to TRBJ2-5, with 12 bases lining up with TRBD2. Germline V lookup: CDR1 SGHAT, CDR2 FQNNGV. V was clipped by 5 bases and J by 0 bases; unmatched bases: 10. The CDR3 is 18 amino acids. The CDR3 sequence is CASSTRRTSGAYQETQYF. The CDR3 DNA reads as TGTGCCAGCAGCACTCGACGGACTAGCGGGGCTTACCAAGAGACCCAGTACTTC.

The sample holds many counts of this clonotype. The gene calls are TRBV5-1 and TRBJ1-1; no firm D call. The CDR3 covers 12 residues. Germline V gives CDR1 SGHRS, CDR2 YFSETQ. With 4 bases removed from V and 5 bases from J, the gap between germline ends came to 9 bases. The CDR3 DNA is TGCGCCAGCAGCCACGGGGAGACTGAAGCTTTCTTT. As protein: CASSHGETEAFF.

This clonotype was detected a few times. This chain connects TRBV23-1 to TRBJ2-3, with 8 bases identical to TRBD2. TRBV23-1 is an ORF; its function is uncertain. Trimming removed 2 bases from V and 2 bases from J; junction bases left unmatched: 15. This CDR3 comprises 19 residues. The CDR3 DNA reads TGCGCCAGCAGTCAAAAATGCCGGAGACTAGCGCAAAACACAGATACGCAGTATTTT. Translation: CASSQKCRRLAQNTDTQYF.

The chain couples TRBV24-1 to TRBJ2-3; TRBD1 matches at 8 bases. V dropped 7 bases and J dropped 2; count of bases not matched to a gene: 4. The CDR3 loop spans 14 amino acids. Germline V gene lookup returns CDR1 KGHDR and CDR2 SFDVKD. The CDR3 reads CATSRTGSTDTQYF. For the CDR3, the DNA is TGTGCCACCAGCCGGACAGGGTCCACAGATACGCAGTATTTT.

The chain couples TRBV28 to TRBJ1-1; possibly TRBD1 for D (6 bases). V lost 4 bases and J lost 4, with 16 bases in between. This CDR3 comprises 15 residues. Germline V gene data show CDR1 as MDHEN and CDR2 as SYDVKM. The CDR3 bases are TGTGCCAGCAGTTCGACAGGCCTCAAGGGCACTGAAGCTTTCTTT. Translating gives CASSSTGLKGTEAFF.